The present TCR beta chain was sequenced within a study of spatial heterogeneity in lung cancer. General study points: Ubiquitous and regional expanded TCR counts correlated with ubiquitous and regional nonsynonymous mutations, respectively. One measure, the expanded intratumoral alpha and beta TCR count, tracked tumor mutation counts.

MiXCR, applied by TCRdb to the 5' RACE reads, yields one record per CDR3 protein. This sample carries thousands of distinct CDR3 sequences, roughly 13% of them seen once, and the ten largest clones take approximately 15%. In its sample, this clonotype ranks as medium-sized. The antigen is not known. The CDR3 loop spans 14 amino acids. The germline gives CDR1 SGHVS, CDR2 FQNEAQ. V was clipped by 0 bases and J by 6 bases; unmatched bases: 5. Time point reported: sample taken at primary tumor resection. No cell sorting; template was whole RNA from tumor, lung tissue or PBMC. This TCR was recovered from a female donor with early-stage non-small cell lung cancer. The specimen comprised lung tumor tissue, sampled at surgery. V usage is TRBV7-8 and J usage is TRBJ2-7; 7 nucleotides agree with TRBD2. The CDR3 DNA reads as TGTGCCAGCAGCTTAGCCGGCCTAGCGGCCGAGCAGTACGTC. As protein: CASSLAGLAAEQYV.